This TCR beta chain is drawn from a study of cytomegalovirus exposure and HLA in healthy donors. Whole-study findings and limits: TCR beta V segments were, for the most part, productive about 87% or about 30% of the time in an earlier analysis. Later findings reportedly placed an Asian-associated ancestry cluster below the approximately 670-donor mean for N-insertions. Roughly uniform depth of sequencing across donors was assumed in presence/absence analyses.

Trimming removed 5 bases from V and 4 bases from J, with 14 bases in between. The CDR3 is 14 residues long. Germline CDR1 and CDR2: PRHDT and FYEKMQ (reference sequence). A multiplex PCR was run with 60 Vbeta primers and 13 Jbeta primers. How the authors handled the data: An analysis that came later counted 80 million or so unique TCR beta chains, 10 million to 12 million shared. The repertoire was sequenced with immunoSEQ multiplex PCR; TCRdb's copy has only in-frame clones and lacks some. V, J and clone size are those of that table, while D and trimming were read from the DNA. The sample shows 150,000 or so clones, roughly three quarters of them seen only once. In the case of this clone: As yet, its antigen is unknown.

This TCR derives from a man aged 35 to 55 in good health and CMV-seropositive. Sequencing was carried out using PBMCs. V and J are TRBV13 and TRBJ1-1; no clear D. CDR3 protein: CASSLSPGSTEAFF. The CDR3 DNA reads as TGTGCCAGCAGCCTCTCCCCGGGGAGCACTGAAGCTTTCTTT.